This is a list of T cell receptor beta chains from one sample in a study of T-cell reconstitution after alpha-beta-depleted transplantation in children. TCRdb used MiXCR to reprocess the PCR reads, holding one entry per CDR3 protein. Of approximately 85,000 distinct CDR3 sequences listed, 15% to 19% are singletons. The sequenced sample was PBMCs, mostly from graft donor cells, obtained 180 days after TCRalphabeta/CD19-depleted stem cell transplant. These receptors were obtained from a male patient between 2 and 15 years old who had a stem cell transplant for acute lymphoblastic leukemia, so the T cells may come from the graft donor. Each CDR3 is given with its conserved first and last residue. A D gene is named only where the DNA matches it firmly. The listing skips clone size in some rows; elsewhere it reads once, few, many or a size class.

few,NA,TRBJ2-7,TRBV5-1,CASSLLWLGAFTYEQYF,TGCGCCAGCAGCTTGTTATGGCTAGGGGCCTTCACCTACGAGCAGTACTTC
many,NA,TRBJ1-1,TRBV20-1,CSARRGSKDTEAFF,TGCAGTGCTAGACGGGGGAGTAAGGACACTGAAGCTTTCTTT
NA,TRBD1,TRBJ2-7,TRBV7-2,CASSPTGQAYEQYF,TGTGCCAGCAGCCCTACGGGACAGGCATACGAGCAGTACTTC
few,NA,TRBJ2-5,TRBV7-2,CASSLGQPTETQYF,TGTGCCAGCAGCTTGGGTCAACCCACAGAGACCCAGTACTTC
NA,NA,TRBJ2-3,TRBV5-1,CASRMTVQGTDTQYF,TGCGCCAGCAGAATGACAGTTCAGGGCACAGATACGCAGTATTTT
NA,TRBD1,TRBJ2-7,TRBV6-2/TRBV6-3,CASTRFGQGQYF,TGTGCCAGCACCCGATTCGGACAGGGGCAGTACTTC
NA,NA,TRBJ1-4,TRBV6-5,CASSYLDPLEEKLFF,TGTGCCAGCAGTTACCTAGACCCTCTGGAGGAAAAACTGTTTTTT
few,TRBD1,TRBJ2-1,TRBV20-1,CSARVDRTGESKFF,TGCAGTGCTAGAGTGGACCGGACAGGGGAAAGTAAGTTCTTC
few,NA,TRBJ1-2,TRBV20-1,CSARHINYGGDYGYTF,TGCAGTGCTAGGCACATCAATTATGGTGGGGACTATGGCTACACCTTC
many,NA,TRBJ1-1,TRBV5-1,CASTILSGGAEAFF,TGCGCCAGCACCATTTTATCCGGGGGGGCTGAAGCTTTCTTT
few,NA,TRBJ2-6,TRBV18,CASSPSSGANVLTF,TGTGCCAGCTCACCGAGCTCTGGGGCCAACGTCCTGACTTTC
few,NA,TRBJ2-1,TRBV5-1,CPSSFGGRYEQFF,TGCCCCAGCAGCTTCGGGGGCCGTTATGAGCAGTTCTTC
few,NA,TRBJ1-1,TRBV7-9,CASSSRTAHTEAFF,TGTGCCAGCAGCTCTCGGACAGCTCACACTGAAGCTTTCTTT
once,TRBD1,TRBJ2-1,TRBV24-1,CATSDRPGQGGHEQFF,TGTGCCACCAGTGATCGCCCGGGACAGGGAGGTCATGAGCAGTTCTTC
few,NA,TRBJ1-5,TRBV29-1,CSAATGSNQPQHF,TGCAGCGCCGCGACAGGCTCCAATCAGCCCCAGCATTTT
few,NA,TRBJ2-3,TRBV7-2,CASSLGTGGRTDTQYF,TGTGCCAGCAGCTTAGGAACGGGGGGCCGCACAGATACGCAGTATTTT
many,TRBD1,TRBJ1-1,TRBV19,CASSITGVITEAFF,TGTGCCAGTAGTATTACAGGGGTTATAACTGAAGCTTTCTTT
NA,TRBD2,TRBJ2-1,TRBV7-2,CASRDSGALSYNEQFF,TGTGCCAGCAGAGATAGCGGGGCTCTATCCTACAATGAGCAGTTCTTC
few,NA,TRBJ1-1,TRBV5-8,CASSLVQGVLNTEAFF,TGTGCCAGCAGCTTGGTGCAGGGCGTCCTTAACACTGAAGCTTTCTTT
NA,TRBD2,TRBJ2-5,TRBV5-1,CASSSTSGGVETQYF,TGCGCCAGCAGCTCTACTAGCGGGGGCGTGGAGACCCAGTACTTC